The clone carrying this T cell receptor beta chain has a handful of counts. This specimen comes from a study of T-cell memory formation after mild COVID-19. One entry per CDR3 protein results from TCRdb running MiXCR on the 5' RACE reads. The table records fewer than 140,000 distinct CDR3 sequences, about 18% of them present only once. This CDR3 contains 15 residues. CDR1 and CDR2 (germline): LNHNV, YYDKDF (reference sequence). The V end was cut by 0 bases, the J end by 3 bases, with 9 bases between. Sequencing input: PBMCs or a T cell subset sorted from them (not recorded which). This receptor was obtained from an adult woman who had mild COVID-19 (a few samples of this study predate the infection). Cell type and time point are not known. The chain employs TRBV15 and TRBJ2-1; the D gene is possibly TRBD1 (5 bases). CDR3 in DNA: TGTGCCACCAGCAGAGATCAGGGTGGCTACAATGAGCAGTTCTTC. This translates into CATSRDQGGYNEQFF.